This T cell receptor beta chain was obtained from a study of untreated major depressive disorder. The CDR3 consists of 18 residues. With V trimmed by 3 bases and J by 0 bases, 5 bases remained unmatched. In germline, CDR1 is SGHNT, CDR2 YENEEA. Participants were all of European descent. Patients were free of psychiatric medication for at least 8 weeks. Points on this clone: Its antigen is unidentified.

Assay: immunoSEQ multiplex PCR; the TCRdb copy retains only in-frame clones and omits some. The sample has roughly 25,000 clones; about nine tenths are singletons. General study findings and limits: The small study sample limits how generally findings apply. Depressed patients' CD4+ T cells carried increased TRBV05-01 (Vbeta 5.1) usage versus control CD4+ T cells. Differences in TRBV25-01 and TRBV02-01 usage did not reach significance.

The chain employs TRBV11-3 and TRBJ2-6, with TRBD1 matching over 10 bases. Material for sequencing was CD4+ T cells from PBMCs. The source of this sequence is a young woman with major depressive disorder. The CDR3 reads CASSFPGQGPSGANVLTF. The DNA of the CDR3 is TGTGCCAGCAGCTTTCCGGGACAGGGGCCCTCTGGGGCCAACGTCCTGACTTTC.